Listed below are T cell receptor beta chains from one sample, sequenced in a study of PD-L1 blockade in urothelial cancer. Profiled with immunoSEQ multiplex PCR; TCRdb holds only in-frame clones, not every one. The data contain more than 85,000 clones, about nine tenths of them singletons. The sequenced sample was PBMCs, obtained around atezolizumab (anti-PD-L1) treatment. Source of these receptors: a man in his sixties with urothelial cancer. Both conserved end residues are part of each CDR3. D genes are given only for firm matches. A row's size may be missing; if present it is once, few, many or a size class.

abundance: .
j_gene: TRBJ2-1
d_gene: TRBD2
v_gene: TRBV6-1
CDR3nt: TGTGCCAGCAGTGAGCAAGCGGGGGGGCTAAATGAGCAGTTCTTC
CDR3aa: CASSEQAGGLNEQFF

abundance: .
j_gene: TRBJ2-5
d_gene: .
v_gene: TRBV6-1
CDR3nt: TGTGCCAGCAGCGCCCGGGACACCCGGACGGGGACCCAGTACTTC
CDR3aa: CASSARDTRTGTQYF

abundance: .
j_gene: TRBJ2-3
d_gene: .
v_gene: TRBV7-2
CDR3nt: TGTGCCAGCAGCTCCAAGCAGGGGCGTTCGGGAGATACGCAGTATTTT
CDR3aa: CASSSKQGRSGDTQYF

abundance: .
j_gene: TRBJ2-7
d_gene: .
v_gene: TRBV7-8
CDR3nt: TGTGCCAGCAGCTTCCCTAATGCCTACGAGCAGTACTTC
CDR3aa: CASSFPNAYEQYF

abundance: .
j_gene: TRBJ1-1
d_gene: .
v_gene: TRBV7-9
CDR3nt: TGTGCCAGCAGCTTAGGGCAGGGAAGCACTGAAGCTTTCTTT
CDR3aa: CASSLGQGSTEAFF

abundance: few
j_gene: TRBJ1-2
d_gene: .
v_gene: TRBV27
CDR3nt: TGTGCCAGCAGCCGTGAGGGATATGGCTACACCTTC
CDR3aa: CASSREGYGYTF

abundance: .
j_gene: TRBJ2-2
d_gene: TRBD2
v_gene: TRBV2
CDR3nt: TGTGCCAGCAGTCTGAGGGCGGGAGGGGGCGCCGGGGAGCTGTTTTTT
CDR3aa: CASSLRAGGGAGELFF

abundance: .
j_gene: TRBJ2-1
d_gene: TRBD2
v_gene: TRBV19
CDR3nt: TGTGCCAGTAGTCCGCGGGGGGGGACAGCGCACAATGAGCAGTTCTTC
CDR3aa: CASSPRGGTAHNEQFF

abundance: .
j_gene: TRBJ1-1
d_gene: TRBD1
v_gene: TRBV11-2
CDR3nt: TGTGCCAGCAGCATACTCGGGACAGGGTGGGGGAACACTGAAGCTTTCTTT
CDR3aa: CASSILGTGWGNTEAFF

abundance: .
j_gene: TRBJ1-2
d_gene: .
v_gene: TRBV18
CDR3nt: TGTGCCAGCTCACCAGTTAGCGGGGCCCAAGCTAACTATGGCTACACCTTC
CDR3aa: CASSPVSGAQANYGYTF

abundance: once
j_gene: TRBJ2-2
d_gene: TRBD2
v_gene: TRBV27
CDR3nt: TGTGCCAGCAGCCGGCCTAGCGGGGCTCGGGAGCTGTTTTTT
CDR3aa: CASSRPSGARELFF

abundance: .
j_gene: TRBJ1-1
d_gene: .
v_gene: TRBV7-9
CDR3nt: TGTGCCAGCAGCCCGAGGAGGGGTTACACTGAAGCTTTCTTT
CDR3aa: CASSPRRGYTEAFF

abundance: .
j_gene: TRBJ2-1
d_gene: .
v_gene: TRBV27
CDR3nt: TGTGCCAGCAGTTTACAGGGGTATGAGCAGTTCTTC
CDR3aa: CASSLQGYEQFF

abundance: .
j_gene: TRBJ2-3
d_gene: TRBD1
v_gene: TRBV7-2
CDR3nt: TGTGCCAGCAGCCCCCAGGGACAGGGGAACACAGATACGCAGTATTTT
CDR3aa: CASSPQGQGNTDTQYF

abundance: once
j_gene: TRBJ1-1
d_gene: .
v_gene: TRBV28
CDR3nt: TGTGCCAGCAGGACAGCTAGTCCGAACACTGAAGCTTTCTTT
CDR3aa: CASRTASPNTEAFF

abundance: .
j_gene: TRBJ1-5
d_gene: .
v_gene: TRBV6-1
CDR3nt: TGTGCCAGCAGTGTAGCCAGATTCAATCAGCCCCAGCATTTT
CDR3aa: CASSVARFNQPQHF

abundance: .
j_gene: TRBJ2-7
d_gene: TRBD1
v_gene: TRBV11-2
CDR3nt: TGTGCCAGCAGCTTAAGGGGGCTGGGTCCGGCGGAGTACTTC
CDR3aa: CASSLRGLGPAEYF

abundance: once
j_gene: TRBJ2-3
d_gene: TRBD1
v_gene: TRBV15
CDR3nt: TGTGCCACCAGCGCCGGGACAGGGGGTGGCGTGGATACGCAGTATTTT
CDR3aa: CATSAGTGGGVDTQYF

abundance: .
j_gene: TRBJ2-7
d_gene: TRBD2
v_gene: TRBV28
CDR3nt: TGTGCCAGCAGTTTATTAGGGCGGGAGGGATACTACGAGCAGTACTTC
CDR3aa: CASSLLGREGYYEQYF

abundance: once
j_gene: TRBJ2-1
d_gene: .
v_gene: TRBV10-3
CDR3nt: TGTGCCATCAGTGAGGCGGGACTGGCCAATGAGCAGTTCTTC
CDR3aa: CAISEAGLANEQFF

abundance: .
j_gene: TRBJ1-4
d_gene: .
v_gene: TRBV28
CDR3nt: TGTGCCAGCATGTTATCAGGGACAGAAAAACTGTTTTTT
CDR3aa: CASMLSGTEKLFF

abundance: .
j_gene: TRBJ1-5
d_gene: TRBD1
v_gene: TRBV11-3
CDR3nt: TGTGCCAGCAGCTTAGGGACAGGGTCCAATCAGCCCCAGCATTTT
CDR3aa: CASSLGTGSNQPQHF

abundance: .
j_gene: TRBJ1-1
d_gene: TRBD1
v_gene: TRBV30
CDR3nt: TGTGCCTGGCAGGGACAGCCGAACACTGAAGCTTTCTTT
CDR3aa: CAWQGQPNTEAFF

abundance: .
j_gene: TRBJ2-3
d_gene: .
v_gene: TRBV7-2
CDR3nt: TGTGCCAGCAGCTTAGGAGAGGGTGGGAGAAAGTATTTT
CDR3aa: CASSLGEGGRKYF

abundance: .
j_gene: TRBJ2-1
d_gene: TRBD1
v_gene: TRBV5-1
CDR3nt: TGCGCCAGCAGCCGAGAGACAGGGTCCTACAATGAGCAGTTCTTC
CDR3aa: CASSRETGSYNEQFF

abundance: .
j_gene: TRBJ1-4
d_gene: .
v_gene: TRBV21-1
CDR3nt: .
CDR3aa: CASRFGGGSTNEKLFF

abundance: few
j_gene: TRBJ1-1
d_gene: TRBD1
v_gene: TRBV25-1
CDR3nt: TGTGCCAGCAGTCCCGAGACAGGGTGGGACACTGAAGCTTTCTTT
CDR3aa: CASSPETGWDTEAFF

abundance: .
j_gene: TRBJ1-1
d_gene: .
v_gene: TRBV18
CDR3nt: TGTGCCAGCTCACCCGTGGGAGGGGCGAACACTGAAGCTTTCTTT
CDR3aa: CASSPVGGANTEAFF

abundance: few
j_gene: TRBJ1-3
d_gene: .
v_gene: TRBV9
CDR3nt: TGTGCCAGCAGCGGTATGTCTGGAAACACCATATATTTT
CDR3aa: CASSGMSGNTIYF

abundance: .
j_gene: TRBJ1-5
d_gene: .
v_gene: TRBV6-5
CDR3nt: TGTGCCAGCAGGACCCATCAGGCGGGGCAGCCCCAGCATTTT
CDR3aa: CASRTHQAGQPQHF

abundance: .
j_gene: TRBJ2-7
d_gene: TRBD1
v_gene: TRBV11-2
CDR3nt: TGTGCCAGCAGAGGGACAGGCGATCCAACAGGGCAGTACTTC
CDR3aa: CASRGTGDPTGQYF

abundance: .
j_gene: TRBJ2-3
d_gene: .
v_gene: TRBV7-3
CDR3nt: TGTGCCAGCAGCTTAAAAAGGGGTGCAGATACGCAGTATTTT
CDR3aa: CASSLKRGADTQYF

abundance: .
j_gene: TRBJ2-2
d_gene: .
v_gene: TRBV19
CDR3nt: TGTGCCAGTAGTAACCGACAGGACACCGGGGAGCTGTTTTTT
CDR3aa: CASSNRQDTGELFF

abundance: .
j_gene: TRBJ2-3
d_gene: TRBD2
v_gene: TRBV5-1
CDR3nt: TGCGCCAGCAGCTGGATGACTAGCGGGAGTACAGATACGCAGTATTTT
CDR3aa: CASSWMTSGSTDTQYF

abundance: .
j_gene: TRBJ2-7
d_gene: .
v_gene: TRBV18
CDR3nt: TGTGCCAGCTCACCACCATCGGTGACCTACGAGCAGTACTTC
CDR3aa: CASSPPSVTYEQYF

abundance: once
j_gene: TRBJ2-3
d_gene: TRBD2
v_gene: TRBV15
CDR3nt: TGTGCCACCAGTACGGACGGCTTAGCGGGAGATACGCAGTATTTT
CDR3aa: CATSTDGLAGDTQYF

abundance: .
j_gene: TRBJ2-2
d_gene: TRBD1
v_gene: TRBV4-1
CDR3nt: TGCGCCAGCAGCCAAGATCCGGGGACAGTTGTCGGGGAGCTGTTTTTT
CDR3aa: CASSQDPGTVVGELFF

abundance: .
j_gene: TRBJ2-7
d_gene: .
v_gene: TRBV28
CDR3nt: TGTGCCAGCAAAGTACTGGTATCCTACGAGCAGTACTTC
CDR3aa: CASKVLVSYEQYF

abundance: .
j_gene: TRBJ2-7
d_gene: TRBD1
v_gene: TRBV6-1
CDR3nt: TGTGCCAGCAGGCCCGGGACAGGGTTCTCCTACGAGCAGTACTTC
CDR3aa: CASRPGTGFSYEQYF

abundance: .
j_gene: TRBJ1-2
d_gene: .
v_gene: TRBV6-1
CDR3nt: TGTGCCAGCAGATCGAACTATGGCTACACCTTC
CDR3aa: CASRSNYGYTF

abundance: once
j_gene: TRBJ1-2
d_gene: TRBD1
v_gene: TRBV23-1
CDR3nt: TGCGCCAGCAGTCAGCCGGACAGGGGATACCGCCTCACCTTC
CDR3aa: CASSQPDRGYRLTF

abundance: .
j_gene: TRBJ1-3
d_gene: .
v_gene: TRBV6-1
CDR3nt: TGTGCCAGCAGTCCGACAATACGCGGAAACACCATATATTTT
CDR3aa: CASSPTIRGNTIYF

abundance: .
j_gene: TRBJ1-2
d_gene: .
v_gene: TRBV7-8
CDR3nt: TGTGCCAGCACCCAAGCGGGGTTCGGTGGCTACACCTTC
CDR3aa: CASTQAGFGGYTF

abundance: .
j_gene: TRBJ1-2
d_gene: .
v_gene: TRBV29-1
CDR3nt: TGCAGCGTTGAGGGGAGTAACTATGGCTACACCTTC
CDR3aa: CSVEGSNYGYTF

abundance: few
j_gene: TRBJ1-2
d_gene: .
v_gene: TRBV6-1
CDR3nt: TGTGCCAGCAGCGAAACCCCTTATACAGGGTACTATGGCTACACCTTC
CDR3aa: CASSETPYTGYYGYTF

abundance: .
j_gene: TRBJ2-5
d_gene: .
v_gene: TRBV27
CDR3nt: TGTGCCAGCAGATCCATCTACCCGGGACAAGGACAAGAGACCCAGTACTTC
CDR3aa: CASRSIYPGQGQETQYF

abundance: few
j_gene: TRBJ1-5
d_gene: .
v_gene: TRBV10-2
CDR3nt: TGCGCCAGCAGGGCCTCAGGGATTGGGCAGCCCCAGCATTTT
CDR3aa: CASRASGIGQPQHF

abundance: once
j_gene: TRBJ2-1
d_gene: TRBD2
v_gene: TRBV18
CDR3nt: TGTGCCAGCTCACCAAACCTAGCGGGGGGTTACAATGAGCAGTTCTTC
CDR3aa: CASSPNLAGGYNEQFF

abundance: .
j_gene: TRBJ1-5
d_gene: .
v_gene: TRBV5-4
CDR3nt: TGTGCCAGCAGCTCTTCGGACTTTGCCAATCAGCCCCAGCATTTT
CDR3aa: CASSSSDFANQPQHF

abundance: .
j_gene: TRBJ1-4
d_gene: TRBD1
v_gene: TRBV19
CDR3nt: TGTGCCAGTAGTCTCGGACAGGGGTGGGAAAAACTGTTTTTT
CDR3aa: CASSLGQGWEKLFF

abundance: .
j_gene: TRBJ1-1
d_gene: .
v_gene: TRBV9
CDR3nt: TGTGCCAGCAGCGTAGGGGGGGTTGGTGTTGAAGCTTTCTTT
CDR3aa: CASSVGGVGVEAFF

abundance: .
j_gene: TRBJ2-1
d_gene: .
v_gene: TRBV28
CDR3nt: TGTGCCAGCAGTCCGGCCCAGGGGCTCAACTCCTACAATGAGCAGTTCTTC
CDR3aa: CASSPAQGLNSYNEQFF